This T cell receptor (beta chain) was obtained from a study of T cell repertoires in cytomegalovirus infection. TCRdb used MiXCR to reprocess the reads, holding one entry per CDR3 protein. The table includes 70,000 to 85,000 distinct CDR3 sequences, roughly 40% detected once. This clonotype was seen at least ten times. The target antigen is unknown. The CDR3 runs to 16 residues. The J segment lost 4 bases and the V segment lost 5 bases, leaving 8 bases of the junction unmatched. The V gene's germline CDR1 is SGHTA and CDR2 FQGNSA. This receptor was identified in a human donor in good health (CMV status not recorded). Some clones in this sample may be carry-over from other donors' samples. The chain employs TRBV7-2 and TRBJ2-3, with 11 bases lining up with TRBD2. The sequencing here drew on CD8+ T cells from cultured PBMCs, taken from culture after CMV antigen stimulation. DNA for the CDR3: TGTGCCAGCAGCCGCCGACTAGCGGGGTTGCCAGATACGCAGTATTTT. Its translation: CASSRRLAGLPDTQYF.